This is a list of T cell receptor beta chains from one sample in a study of OX40 agonist ivuxolimab in advanced cancers. Clones were read by immunoSEQ multiplex PCR, and TCRdb kept only the in-frame ones, dropping some. The sample has some 18,000 clones; about 86% are singletons. Source: CD4+ or CD8+ T cells sorted from blood, taken in a trial of the OX40 agonist ivuxolimab. These receptors all come from an adult with an advanced solid tumor such as melanoma, head and neck, liver or kidney cancer. Both conserved end residues are part of each CDR3. Each record gives: CDR3 DNA, CDR3 protein, J gene, D gene, clone size, V gene. A D gene is named only where the DNA matches it firmly. Clone size is not always given. Where it is, it says once, few, many or a class for expanded clones.

TGCGCCAGCAGCCAAGATGAACGGAATTCACCCCTCCACTTT,CASSQDERNSPLHF,TRBJ1-6,NA,NA,TRBV4-3
TGCAGCGTTGTAGGGCTAGCGGGAGGGCATACCGGGGAGCTGTTTTTT,CSVVGLAGGHTGELFF,TRBJ2-2,TRBD2,once,TRBV29-1
TGTGCCAGCAGTCCACCCCTCCGGGACAGCCCCTACGAGCAGTACTTC,CASSPPLRDSPYEQYF,TRBJ2-7,TRBD1,NA,TRBV7-8
TGTGCCAGCAGCTTGAGCTCTAGCGGGAAAGAGACCCAGTACTTC,CASSLSSSGKETQYF,TRBJ2-5,TRBD2,NA,TRBV7-2
TGTGCCAGTAGTACCCAGAGGCAGTACTCGAACACTGAAGCTTTCTTT,CASSTQRQYSNTEAFF,TRBJ1-1,NA,NA,TRBV19
TGTGCCAGCAGCTTAGGGGCCTTACAGGGGGCACCCTACGAGCAGTACTTC,CASSLGALQGAPYEQYF,TRBJ2-7,TRBD1,NA,TRBV11-1
TGTGCCACCAGCAGAGATGAAAGCTCTGGGGCCAACGTCCTGACTTTC,CATSRDESSGANVLTF,TRBJ2-6,NA,NA,TRBV15
TGCGCCAGCAGCTTGCGGGAGGGCCTCTACGAGCAGTACTTC,CASSLREGLYEQYF,TRBJ2-7,TRBD2,NA,TRBV5-1
TGTGCCAGCAGTAGGACAGGGGGCACAGATACGCAGTATTTT,CASSRTGGTDTQYF,TRBJ2-3,TRBD1,NA,TRBV7-3
TGTGCCAGCAGCTACCCGACACGGAACACTGAAGCTTTCTTT,CASSYPTRNTEAFF,TRBJ1-1,NA,once,TRBV5-5
TGTGCCAGCAGTCCGGGTCGGTCCCTAGCCAAAAACATTCAGTACTTC,CASSPGRSLAKNIQYF,TRBJ2-4,NA,few,TRBV28
TGTGCCACCAGTAACAGACAGGGGGCAGGCACTGAAGCTTTCTTT,CATSNRQGAGTEAFF,TRBJ1-1,TRBD1,NA,TRBV15
TGCGCCAGCAGCCAAGCCGGGGGACTCTATGGCTACACCTTC,CASSQAGGLYGYTF,TRBJ1-2,NA,NA,TRBV4-1
TGTGCCAGCAGTTTCTCGGGAGGGCAAGAGACCCAGTACTTC,CASSFSGGQETQYF,TRBJ2-5,TRBD2,few,TRBV7-2
TGTGCCAGTAGTATAGGACAGGCACACACAGATACGCAGTATTTT,CASSIGQAHTDTQYF,TRBJ2-3,NA,NA,TRBV19
TGCGCCAGTCAGGGGACCGGCTATGGCTACACCTTC,CASQGTGYGYTF,TRBJ1-2,NA,NA,TRBV4-1
TGTGCCAGCTCGCTTACCGGGACAGGGGGCCCCAATGAGCAGTTCTTC,CASSLTGTGGPNEQFF,TRBJ2-1,TRBD1,NA,TRBV18
TGTGCCAGCAGTTACAAGGGGGGGAACACTGAAGCTTTCTTT,CASSYKGGNTEAFF,TRBJ1-1,NA,few,TRBV6-6
TGCGCCAGCAGCCAAGAGGGGATGTCCGGGGGGGACCAGCCCCAGCATTTT,CASSQEGMSGGDQPQHF,TRBJ1-5,NA,NA,TRBV4-1
TGTGCCAGCAGCTTAAACATTAATCAGCCCCAGCATTTT,CASSLNINQPQHF,TRBJ1-5,NA,few,TRBV7-9
TGTGCCAGCACCTTGGGCGCAGGGGCGCCAACGAAAGGCTCCTACGAGCAGTACTTC,CASTLGAGAPTKGSYEQYF,TRBJ2-7,NA,once,TRBV27
TGTGCCAGCAGTTCCATACAAGACAGAAAGAACACTGAAGCTTTCTTT,CASSSIQDRKNTEAFF,TRBJ1-1,NA,once,TRBV6-6
TGTGCCAGCTCACCCGCAGTTGGACAGGGTGAAGCTTTCTTT,CASSPAVGQGEAFF,TRBJ1-1,TRBD1,NA,TRBV18
TGTGCCAGCAGTTACGGGTCGGTAACTGAAGCTTTCTTT,CASSYGSVTEAFF,TRBJ1-1,NA,few,TRBV6-5
TGCGCCAGCAGCTTGGCCAGGACTAGCGGGGGGGAATTAGATACGCAGTATTTT,CASSLARTSGGELDTQYF,TRBJ2-3,TRBD2,NA,TRBV5-1
TGTGCCAGTAGTACCGGACAGGCCTACACCGGGGAGCTGTTTTTT,CASSTGQAYTGELFF,TRBJ2-2,TRBD1,few,TRBV19
TGTGCCAGTAGTATAGAGGACGGAACCTATGGCTACACCTTC,CASSIEDGTYGYTF,TRBJ1-2,NA,NA,TRBV19
TGTGCCAGCAGCGTCCGGGGCTCCTCCACCGGGGAGCTGTTTTTT,CASSVRGSSTGELFF,TRBJ2-2,NA,NA,TRBV11-2
TGTGCCAGCTCACCACTTACAGGGTGGGACACTGAAGCTTTCTTT,CASSPLTGWDTEAFF,TRBJ1-1,NA,NA,TRBV18
TGTGCCAGCATTTGGCAAATGAACACTGAAGCTTTCTTT,CASIWQMNTEAFF,TRBJ1-1,NA,NA,TRBV2
TGTGCCAGCAGCCGTTTTGCAGGGACCTACGAGCAGTACTTC,CASSRFAGTYEQYF,TRBJ2-7,NA,NA,TRBV7-6
TGTGCCAGTAGTAGGAGCTCCTACGAGCAGTACTTC,CASSRSSYEQYF,TRBJ2-7,NA,NA,TRBV19
TGTGCCACCAGCAGAGGGCTCTACGAGCAGTACTTC,CATSRGLYEQYF,TRBJ2-7,NA,NA,TRBV15
TGTGCCAGCAGCCCAACCCCCACTGGGTACAATGAGCAGTTCTTC,CASSPTPTGYNEQFF,TRBJ2-1,NA,NA,TRBV7-2
TGCAGTGCTAGTTTCCAAGAGACCCAGTACTTC,CSASFQETQYF,TRBJ2-5,NA,NA,TRBV20-1
TGTGCCAGCAGCACTAAGACCCGGCCTTTCTACAATGAGCAGTTCTTC,CASSTKTRPFYNEQFF,TRBJ2-1,NA,NA,TRBV7-2
TGTGCCAGCAGCCCAGGGGCCTCCAATTCACCCCTCCACTTT,CASSPGASNSPLHF,TRBJ1-6,NA,NA,TRBV7-6
TGCGCCAGCAGCTTGGCCCTCGGGGAGACCCAGTACTTC,CASSLALGETQYF,TRBJ2-5,NA,NA,TRBV5-1
TGTGCCAGCAGTTTAACGCTGCGGCTAGCGGGAGACACAGATACGCAGTATTTT,CASSLTLRLAGDTDTQYF,TRBJ2-3,TRBD2,NA,TRBV28
TGTGCCAGCAGCTTAGAGGCAGGGTCTAATTCACCCCTCCACTTT,CASSLEAGSNSPLHF,TRBJ1-6,NA,once,TRBV7-2
TGTGCCAGCACTGGACAGTGGAATTCACCCCTCCACTTT,CASTGQWNSPLHF,TRBJ1-6,NA,NA,TRBV5-6
TGTGCCATCAAGGGGTCCGGGACCTCGACCTACGAGCAGTACTTC,CAIKGSGTSTYEQYF,TRBJ2-7,NA,NA,TRBV10-3
TGTGCCATCAAGACTTCAACCCCATTCAGAGTCCAAGAGACCCAGTACTTC,CAIKTSTPFRVQETQYF,TRBJ2-5,NA,NA,TRBV10-3
TGTGCCAGCAGTGAGGGCGTGGGACAGCCCCAGCATTTT,CASSEGVGQPQHF,TRBJ1-5,NA,medium-sized,TRBV2
TGTGCCAGCAGCTTAGCCCCGGACAGTTCCTACGAGCAGTACTTC,CASSLAPDSSYEQYF,TRBJ2-7,NA,NA,TRBV7-2
TGTGCCAGCAGTTACTGGACAGGGAACACTGAAGCTTTCTTT,CASSYWTGNTEAFF,TRBJ1-1,TRBD1,NA,TRBV6-6
TGCGCCAGCAGGTCGACTAGCGGGGGGCCCGAGACCCAGTACTTC,CASRSTSGGPETQYF,TRBJ2-5,TRBD2,NA,TRBV5-1
TGTGCCAGCAGTGATCAGGGCCCCGGGTCAACTCGAAACACCATATATTTT,CASSDQGPGSTRNTIYF,TRBJ1-3,NA,once,TRBV2
TGTGCCAGCAGTTTGGGCGGGGCCACAGATACGCAGTATTTT,CASSLGGATDTQYF,TRBJ2-3,NA,NA,TRBV28
TGTGCCAGCAGGGAACAAACCATGAGCTCCTATAATTCACCCCTCCACTTT,CASREQTMSSYNSPLHF,TRBJ1-6,NA,few,TRBV6-1
TGTGCCAGCAGCACACAACAGGGGTCCCCCCCAGATACGCAGTATTTT,CASSTQQGSPPDTQYF,TRBJ2-3,TRBD1,NA,TRBV5-4
TGTGCCAGCAGTGAAAGTACGGGGTTTCCCTACGAGCAGTACTTC,CASSESTGFPYEQYF,TRBJ2-7,NA,NA,TRBV6-1
TGTGCCAGCAGTTTATGGGGGGAAAAACTGTTTTTT,CASSLWGEKLFF,TRBJ1-4,NA,NA,TRBV28
TGTGCCAGCAGCGATGCCCCAACGATCTACGAGCAGTACTTC,CASSDAPTIYEQYF,TRBJ2-7,NA,NA,TRBV6-1